This passage covers 30 T cell receptor beta chains from one sample sequenced in a study of blood T cell repertoires in COVID-19 (dated by TCRdb to the early 2020s). Libraries were made using the immunoSEQ multiplex PCR assay. Held by TCRdb, this immuneACCESS table contains in-frame sequences only and omits some clones. Under half of the omission traces to an unresolved V gene where checked; the cause of the rest is unknown. The sample table contains about 260,000 clones; only one count was recorded for 75% to 90% of them. The ten largest clonotypes hold over 1.5% of the sample. The sequencing input was peripheral blood. These receptor sequences come from a man aged 30 to 45 with active or convalescent COVID-19.

This chain uses TRBV18 with TRBJ2-7, with a tentative D call TRBD1 (5 bases). Germline V gene sequence: CDR1 KGHSH, CDR2 LQKENI. CDR3 length: 14 amino acids. V was pared by 3 bases and J by 4 bases, with 13 bases between. DNA of the CDR3: TGTGCCAGCTCACCTATTACAGGATCTTACGAGCAGTACTTC. This encodes CASSPITGSYEQYF.

This clone was detected ten times or more. The chain combines TRBV6-5 with TRBJ1-5; 9 nucleotides match TRBD1. V was clipped by 5 bases and J by 5 bases; unmatched bases: 4. The CDR3 length is 14 residues. Germline-derived CDR1 and CDR2 are MNHEY and SVGAGI. CDR3 sequence reads: CASSPGTGYQPQHF. The CDR3 bases are TGTGCCAGCAGTCCCGGGACAGGGTATCAGCCCCAGCATTTT.

The J gene is TRBJ2-6, the V gene TRBV7-2; 7 bases map to TRBD1. Germline CDR1 SGHTA, CDR2 FQGNSA. The CDR3 covers 15 residues. CDR3 nucleotides: TGTGCTTCCAAGGGGGCACCCTCTGGGGCCAACGTCCTGACTTTC. Translating it yields CASKGAPSGANVLTF.

This chain uses TRBV19 with TRBJ2-7; no firm D call. V was shortened by 3 bases and J by 3 bases, with 15 bases between the two germline ends. The CDR3 spans 15 residues. Looked up from germline, CDR1 is LNHDA and CDR2 is SQIVND (reference sequence). CDR3 DNA sequence: TGTGCCAGTAGTATCCTACCGGGTGTGGACTACGAGCAGTACTTC. The encoded protein is CASSILPGVDYEQYF.

This chain connects TRBV24-1 to TRBJ2-7; 9 bases are a match to TRBD1. This CDR3 comprises 14 residues. Germline V CDR1 and CDR2: KGHDR, SFDVKD. J lost 9 bases, V lost 9 bases, and 14 bases had no gene match. CDR3 loop: CATHTGGPPWGQYF. The CDR3 DNA is TGTGCCACCCACACAGGGGGCCCCCCGTGGGGGCAGTACTTC.

The chain is built from TRBV5-6 and TRBJ1-2; TRBD1 might be the D (6 bases). The V gene lost 2 bases and the J gene lost 4 bases, with 9 bases spanning the gap. The germline V gene has CDR1 SGHDT and CDR2 YYEEEE. There are 13 residues in the CDR3. Here the CDR3 DNA reads TGTGCCAGCAGCTTTGGGGGCAGCTATGGCTACACCTTC. It specifies CASSFGGSYGYTF.

This clone was counted once. The J gene is TRBJ2-7, the V gene TRBV18; TRBD1 is a possible D gene (6 bases). CDR1 and CDR2 from the germline V gene are KGHSH and LQKENI. This CDR3 has 18 amino acids. Deletions cut 6 bases from V and 3 bases from J, with 27 bases between. The CDR3 reads CASSPRQAAPKNNYEQYF. The CDR3 DNA sequence: TGTGCCAGCTCTCCCCGACAGGCCGCGCCAAAAAACAACTACGAGCAGTACTTC. The variable domain in full, completed from reference TRBV18 and TRBJ2-7, reads NAGVMQNPRHLVRRRGQEARLRCSPMKGHSHVYWYRQLPEEGLKFMVYLQKENIIDESGMPKERFSAEFPKEGPSILRIQQVVRGDSAAYFCASSPRQAAPKNNYEQYFGPGTRLTVT.

A single count supports this clone. The chain carries TRBV5-1 and TRBJ2-7, with TRBD1 matching over 7 bases. V was pared by 5 bases and J by 2 bases, with 13 bases of the junction left unmatched. CDR3 length: 16 residues. Germline V CDR1 and CDR2: SGHRS, YFSETQ. CDR3 sequence (DNA): TGCGCCAGCAGATCCAGTCCCGGGACAGCTACCTACGAGCAGTACTTC. Amino acid sequence: CASRSSPGTATYEQYF.

The chain joins TRBV5-1 to TRBJ2-7; the D is unclear. Trimming shortened V by 7 bases and J by 0 bases, and 14 bases separated the two germline ends. This CDR3 is 14 amino acids long. In germline, CDR1 is SGHRS, CDR2 YFSETQ. This chain's CDR3 is CASGMTSPSYEQYF. In DNA, the CDR3 is TGCGCCAGCGGAATGACATCCCCCTCCTACGAGCAGTACTTC.

The V gene is TRBV6-2 or TRBV6-3, the J gene TRBJ2-2; 12 bases line up with TRBD2. The CDR3 contains 18 residues. CDR1 and CDR2 (germline): MNHEY, SVGEGT. V lost 0 bases and J lost 1; bases outside the gene matches: 3. In nucleotides, the CDR3 is TGTGCCAGCAGTTACTCGAGGACTAGCGGGGTGAACACCGGGGAGCTGTTTTTT. This translates into CASSYSRTSGVNTGELFF.

This clone was counted a single time. One end of the junction fails to match germline, which may point to a read error. The genes are TRBV2 and TRBJ1-2, with 7 bases matching TRBD1. The germline V gene encodes CDR1 SNHLY and CDR2 FYNNEI. CDR3 length: 12 amino acids. The CDR3 spells CASSGTGPLPLF. CDR3 nucleotides: TGTGCCAGCAGTGGGACAGGTCCTCTCCCTCTCTTC.

The V call is TRBV2, the J call TRBJ1-2; 11 nucleotides agree with TRBD1. This CDR3 has 14 amino acids. The ends lost 3 bases at V and 3 bases at J; junction bases unmatched: 0. Looked up from germline, CDR1 is SNHLY and CDR2 is FYNNEI. The CDR3 nucleotides are TGTGCCAGCAGTGAGGACAGGGGGCACTATGGCTACACCTTC. This sequence encodes CASSEDRGHYGYTF.

V usage is TRBV6-4 and J usage is TRBJ1-1, with D possibly TRBD1 on 6 matching bases. The germline gives CDR1 MRHNA, CDR2 SNTAGT. V was pared by 5 bases and J by 3 bases, with 25 bases between. The CDR3 contains 18 residues. The CDR3 DNA sequence: TGTGCCAGCAGTAAGAAACTCACCTACAGGGATCTAGACACTGAAGCTTTCTTT. Encoded protein: CASSKKLTYRDLDTEAFF.

V gene TRBV6-5 combines with J gene TRBJ1-1, with D perhaps TRBD1 (6 bases). V gave up 4 bases and J gave up 4 bases, with 13 bases separating them. The CDR3 consists of 14 residues. The germline gives CDR1 MNHEY, CDR2 SVGAGI. The CDR3 DNA reads TGTGCCAGCAGTTTCGCAGGGGTTGGCACTGAAGCTTTCTTT. Protein: CASSFAGVGTEAFF.

This chain joins TRBV7-9 and TRBJ2-1; 11 bases map to TRBD2. The V and J ends lost 8 bases and 9 bases, in that order; junction bases with no gene match: 12. The germline CDR1 and CDR2 sequences are SEHNR and FQNEAQ (reference sequence). The CDR3 loop spans 15 amino acids. The CDR3 loop is CASSSSSGGRVEQFF. The CDR3 DNA is TGTGCCAGCTCATCCTCTAGCGGGGGGCGGGTTGAGCAGTTCTTC.

The chain recombines TRBV19 with TRBJ1-5, with a possible D match to TRBD1 (5 bases). Germline assignment: CDR1 LNHDA and CDR2 SQIVND (reference sequence). The CDR3 has 14 residues. Deletions cut 7 bases from V and 6 bases from J, with 16 bases between. CDR3 sequence: CASMFSGGSQPQHF. In nucleotides, the CDR3 is TGTGCCAGTATGTTTTCGGGGGGGAGTCAGCCCCAGCATTTT.

This clone was recorded only once. The rearrangement joins TRBV7-6 to TRBJ2-1; D perhaps matches TRBD1 (5 bases). The CDR3 runs 16 residues. Per the germline V gene, CDR1 is SGHVS and CDR2 is FNYEAQ. V was pared by 3 bases and J by 2 bases, with 14 bases between. CDR3 region: CASSFDGQGTYNEQFF. DNA of the CDR3: TGTGCCAGCAGCTTCGACGGGCAGGGTACCTACAATGAGCAGTTCTTC.

The chain couples TRBV7-8 to TRBJ2-3; 15 bases map to TRBD2. CDR1 SGHVS and CDR2 FQNEAQ come from the germline V gene. V shed 1 base, J shed 1 base, and the junction held 6 bases outside the gene matches. CDR3 size: 19 residues. The CDR3 loop is CASSLGWGLAGGRTDTQYF. The CDR3 DNA follows: TGTGCCAGCAGCTTAGGTTGGGGACTAGCGGGGGGCCGCACAGATACGCAGTATTTT.

The chain combines TRBV5-1 with TRBJ1-1, with 12 bases lining up with TRBD1. Germline V gene lookup returns CDR1 SGHRS and CDR2 YFSETQ. V trimming: 5 bases; J trimming: 7 bases; junction bases outside the gene matches: 9. This CDR3 contains 15 residues. CDR3 in DNA: TGCGCCAGCAGTTCCCCGGGACAGGGGGCGGTTGAAGCTTTCTTT. It encodes CASSSPGQGAVEAFF.

The V gene is TRBV19, the J gene TRBJ2-3; D possibly corresponds to TRBD1 (6 bases). V shed 5 bases and J shed 3 bases, with 6 bases lying between them. Germline V CDR1 and CDR2: LNHDA, SQIVND (reference sequence). The CDR3 length is 12 residues. CDR3 amino acids: CASSQGTDTQYF. In DNA, the CDR3 is TGTGCCAGTAGTCAGGGGACAGATACGCAGTATTTT.

The chain has TRBV3-1 (or the pseudogene TRBV3-2) and TRBJ1-2; TRBD1 aligns across 7 bases. This CDR3 has 17 residues. Trimming removed 0 bases from V and 4 bases from J; junction bases left unmatched: 11. Looked up from germline, CDR1 is LGHDT and CDR2 is YNNKEL (reference sequence). This CDR3 is CASSQEALQGGLYGYTF. The CDR3 DNA is TGTGCCAGCAGCCAAGAAGCATTGCAGGGGGGCCTCTATGGCTACACCTTC.

This rearrangement joins TRBV19 to TRBJ2-2; tentatively, D is TRBD2 (5 bases). Germline V gene lookup returns CDR1 LNHDA and CDR2 SQIVND (reference sequence). CDR3 length: 16 residues. Trimming cost V 7 bases and J 0 bases, with 15 bases left between them. The CDR3, as DNA: TGTGCCAGTATCCCTGGCGGGTTGGCGAACACCGGGGAGCTGTTTTTT. This encodes CASIPGGLANTGELFF. Full variable domain (remainder filled in from reference TRBV19 and TRBJ2-2): DGGITQSPKYLFRKEGQNVTLSCEQNLNHDAMYWYRQDPGQGLRLIYYSQIVNDFQKGDIAEGYSVSREKKESFPLTVTSAQKNPTAFYLCASIPGGLANTGELFFGEGSRLTVL.

The chain recombines TRBV7-2 with TRBJ2-7; the D gene is possibly TRBD1 (5 bases). Per germline, CDR1 SGHTA and CDR2 FQGNSA. CDR3 length: 15 amino acids. V was clipped by 2 bases and J by 3 bases, with 14 bases between them. DNA for the CDR3: TGTGCCAGCAGCTTAAGCAGGGAAGACCTCTACGAGCAGTACTTC. Its translation: CASSLSREDLYEQYF.

This clone showed up just once. A read error may account for a junction end that differs from germline. The chain uses TRBV6-5 and TRBJ1-2; 7 bases line up with TRBD1. The CDR3 spans 13 residues. The germline gives CDR1 MNHEY, CDR2 SVGAGI. The CDR3 DNA sequence: TGTGCCAGCAGTCCTCAGGACAGGATAGGAAGCGAGTTC. Translation: CASSPQDRIGSEF.

CDR3 DNA: TGCGCCAGCGACACCCGTCACTCCAATCAGCCCCAGCATTTT. Amino acids: CASDTRHSNQPQHF. The chain recombines TRBV10-2 with TRBJ1-5, with D unclear. Trimming shortened V by 8 bases and J by 3 bases, and 14 bases separated the two germline ends. Germline assignment: CDR1 WSHSY and CDR2 SAAADI. The CDR3 extends over 14 amino acids.

The rearrangement uses TRBV19 and TRBJ1-5, with 9 bases lining up with TRBD1. This CDR3 region has 15 residues. Germline V gene lookup returns CDR1 LNHDA and CDR2 SQIVND (reference sequence). Trimming took 4 bases from V and 7 from J; bases not matched to a gene: 8. Here the CDR3 reads CASSSPTGGGQPQHF. DNA of the CDR3: TGTGCCAGTAGTAGTCCAACAGGGGGCGGGCAGCCCCAGCATTTT.

The chain uses TRBV5-6 and TRBJ2-7, with D possibly TRBD1 on 6 matching bases. Germline V gives CDR1 SGHDT, CDR2 YYEEEE. Trimming stripped 0 bases from V and 3 bases from J, with 16 bases between. The CDR3 has 16 residues. CDR3 residues: CASSLATGQKDYEQYF. The CDR3 DNA reads as TGTGCCAGCAGCTTGGCCACGGGACAAAAAGACTACGAGCAGTACTTC. Variable domain in full (rest from reference TRBV5-6 and TRBJ2-7): DAGVTQSPTHLIKTRGQQVTLRCSPKSGHDTVSWYQQALGQGPQFIFQYYEEEERQRGNFPDRFSGHQFPNYSSELNVNALLLGDSALYLCASSLATGQKDYEQYFGPGTRLTVT.

The chain recombines TRBV6-1 with TRBJ2-7, with a possible D match to TRBD1 (5 bases). CDR1 MNHNS and CDR2 SASEGT come from the germline V gene. This CDR3 contains 15 residues. V lost 2 bases to trimming and J lost 6 bases, with 17 bases between them. The CDR3 loop reads CASSEFGAGMGEQYF. The DNA for the CDR3 is TGTGCCAGCAGTGAATTTGGGGCAGGCATGGGCGAGCAGTACTTC.

This clone has a single count. The chain is built from TRBV18 and TRBJ2-1, with D uncertain. Germline values: CDR1 KGHSH, CDR2 LQKENI. Trimming stripped 2 bases from V and 8 bases from J, with 10 bases between. The CDR3 spans 13 residues. The CDR3 loop is CASSPAVSYEQFF. For the CDR3, the DNA is TGTGCCAGCTCACCAGCAGTATCATATGAGCAGTTCTTC.

The chain is built from TRBV7-8 and TRBJ2-3; maybe TRBD1 (5 bases). Deletions cut 1 base from V and 6 bases from J, with 14 bases between. The V gene's germline CDR1 is SGHVS and CDR2 FQNEAQ. This CDR3 has 15 residues. The CDR3 region is CASSLDRFLSDTQYF. The CDR3 DNA reads as TGTGCCAGCAGCTTAGACAGGTTTCTCTCGGATACGCAGTATTTT.